A selection of T cell receptor beta chains follows, all from one sample in a study of T cells in localized non-small cell lung cancer. The method was immunoSEQ multiplex PCR; TCRdb's version includes in-frame clones alone and lacks a portion of them. This table has approximately 30,000 clones, 65% to 90% appearing once. Sample: peripheral blood, taken before any cancer treatment. The receptors here all came from a male donor at least 60 years old with stage III lung adenocarcinoma. Both conserved end residues are part of each CDR3. Fields, in order: V gene, CDR3 protein.

v_gene: TRBV7-8; CDR3aa: CASSPRVLEQYF
v_gene: TRBV9; CDR3aa: CASSVEDSVFGELFF
v_gene: TRBV7-8; CDR3aa: CASTINQGARETQYF
v_gene: TRBV6-6; CDR3aa: CASSSNPNTEAFF
v_gene: TRBV2; CDR3aa: CASTRGQGAWAFF
v_gene: TRBV5-1; CDR3aa: CASSLGGTVAYEQYF
v_gene: TRBV2; CDR3aa: CASTSGRWTGELFF
v_gene: TRBV4-2; CDR3aa: CASSLETGEGTEAFF
v_gene: TRBV7-8; CDR3aa: CASSLGGASTNEKLFF
v_gene: TRBV10-3; CDR3aa: CAISPFRGGNQPQHF
v_gene: TRBV29-1; CDR3aa: CSVERRAGGNLWTYEQYF
v_gene: TRBV6-6; CDR3aa: CASRYDRGGDNQPQHF
v_gene: TRBV5-1; CDR3aa: CASSSFITSGDQETQYF
v_gene: TRBV30; CDR3aa: CAWSPGDYNEQFF
v_gene: TRBV19; CDR3aa: CASSSWGAPLAKNIQYF
v_gene: TRBV5-1; CDR3aa: CASSLGLAGDTQYF
v_gene: TRBV28; CDR3aa: CASRGTGSSYNSPLHF
v_gene: TRBV7-9; CDR3aa: CASSSRGSNQPQHF